The 12 T cell receptor beta chains given below trace back to one sample, sequenced in a study of PD-1 blockade in classical Hodgkin lymphoma. Clones were read by immunoSEQ multiplex PCR, and TCRdb kept only the in-frame ones, dropping some. The table lists 20,000 to 25,000 clones, less than 80% of them singletons. No patient escaped relapse after autologous stem cell transplantation, and brentuximab vedotin exposure varied. The sample consisted of peripheral blood mononuclear cells (PBMCs), taken at baseline. These receptors were collected from a human donor with classical Hodgkin lymphoma.

The chain carries TRBV12-1 and TRBJ2-3; TRBD2 reflects the table's D call only, with no check against the DNA. TRBV12-1 is tagged as a pseudogene. The CDR3 length is 19 residues. The chain's CDR3 is CASSLTLAPRPHSTDTQYF. CDR3 in DNA: TGTGCCAGCAGCTTAACACTAGCGCCTCGCCCTCATAGCACAGATACGCAGTATTTT.

The chain carries TRBV10-2 and TRBJ2-5; possibly TRBD2 for D (5 bases). The CDR3 consists of 11 residues. V was pared by 5 bases and J by 4 bases, with 5 bases between. Germline-derived CDR1 and CDR2 are WSHSY and SAAADI. The CDR3 reads CASSSGETQYF. DNA of the CDR3: TGCGCCAGCAGTAGCGGAGAGACCCAGTACTTC.

This chain links TRBV5-4 with TRBJ2-2, with 14 bases aligning to TRBD2. The junction had 3 bases not matched to a gene; V was cut back by 4 bases and J by 1 base. The CDR3 runs 17 residues. CDR1 is SGHNT and CDR2 is YYREEE in the germline V gene (reference sequence). CDR3 residues: CASSTGLAGGNTGELFF. Here the CDR3 DNA reads TGTGCCAGCAGCACCGGACTAGCGGGAGGGAACACCGGGGAGCTGTTTTTT.

V usage is TRBV7-9 and J usage is TRBJ2-3; no definite D call. Germline V gives CDR1 SEHNR, CDR2 FQNEAQ (reference sequence). V was shortened by 4 bases and J by 2 bases, with 7 bases between the two germline ends. The CDR3 length is 13 residues. The CDR3, as DNA: TGTGCCAGCAGCTCCACAGCCACAGATACGCAGTATTTT. It codes for CASSSTATDTQYF. Variable domain in full (rest from reference TRBV7-9 and TRBJ2-3): DTGVSQNPRHKITKRGQNVTFRCDPISEHNRLYWYRQTLGQGPEFLTYFQNEAQLEKSRLLSDRFSAERPKGSFSTLEIQRTEQGDSAMYLCASSSTATDTQYFGPGTRLTVL.

V is TRBV7-6 and J is TRBJ1-4, with TRBD1 as a possible D gene (6 bases). Germline V gene lookup returns CDR1 SGHVS and CDR2 FNYEAQ. This CDR3 region has 14 residues. V dropped 5 bases and J dropped 2 bases, with 9 bases sitting between them. CDR3 amino acids: CASSRTGTNEKLFF. CDR3 nucleotides: TGTGCCAGCAGCCGCACAGGGACTAATGAAAAACTGTTTTTT.

The chain uses TRBV4-3 and TRBJ2-5; 7 bases line up with TRBD2. The CDR3 sequence is 15 residues long. Looked up from germline, CDR1 is LGHNA and CDR2 is YSLEER. The junction had 3 bases not matched to a gene; V was cut back by 1 base and J by 1 base. As DNA, the CDR3 is TGCGCCAGCAGCCAAGTACTAGCGAGCCAAGAGACCCAGTACTTC. Its protein is CASSQVLASQETQYF.

This sequence joins TRBV2 and TRBJ2-1; D might be TRBD2 (7 bases). V lost 3 bases and J lost 5, with 14 bases in between. CDR3 length: 15 amino acids. CDR1 and CDR2 from the germline V gene are SNHLY and FYNNEI. The CDR3: CASSDMGGGNNEQFF. The CDR3 DNA reads as TGTGCCAGCAGTGATATGGGGGGGGGCAACAATGAGCAGTTCTTC. Full variable domain (rest looked up from reference TRBV2 and TRBJ2-1): EPEVTQTPSHQVTQMGQEVILRCVPISNHLYFYWYRQILGQKVEFLVSFYNNEISEKSEIFDDQFSVERPDGSNFTLKIRSTKLEDSAMYFCASSDMGGGNNEQFFGPGTRLTVL.

Note on this clone: At one end, the junction sequence differs from germline, possibly due to a read error. The sample holds other DNA sequences that translate to the same CDR3. The chain is built from TRBV7-9 and TRBJ1-1, with 9 bases fitting TRBD1. The germline V gene has CDR1 SEHNR and CDR2 FQNEAQ (reference sequence). The CDR3 has 18 residues. The CDR3 loop is CASSLGAGTGSPKTEAFF. The CDR3 coding sequence is TGTGCCAGTAGCTTAGGCGCCGGGACAGGGTCCCCGAAAACTGAAGCTTTCTTT. The complete variable domain, with remaining parts taken from reference TRBV7-9 and TRBJ1-1, reads DTGVSQNPRHKITKRGQNVTFRCDPISEHNRLYWYRQTLGQGPEFLTYFQNEAQLEKSRLLSDRFSAERPKGSFSTLEIQRTEQGDSAMYLCASSLGAGTGSPKTEAFFGQGTRLTVV.

This clone was seen only a few times. The chain has TRBV6-6 and TRBJ2-1, with 9 bases matching TRBD2. This CDR3 has 15 residues. Germline CDR1 and CDR2: MNHNY and SVGAGI (reference sequence). Trimming cost V 2 bases and J 12 bases; bases outside gene matches: 11. CDR3 bases: TGTGCCAGCAGTTACGGGGGGCGGGAGGGGGCACTGCAGTTCTTC. Its translation: CASSYGGREGALQFF.

The chain has TRBV2 and TRBJ2-3; D ambiguous. The V gene lost 6 bases and the J gene lost 5 bases, with 6 bases spanning the gap. The CDR3 has 11 amino acids. CDR1 is SNHLY, CDR2 FYNNEI, per germline. This CDR3 reads CASSPEDTQYF. DNA for the CDR3: TGTGCCAGCAGCCCGGAAGATACGCAGTATTTT.

V gene TRBV11-3 combines with J gene TRBJ2-7; D might be TRBD1 (5 bases). CDR3 length equals 14 residues. V dropped 1 base and J dropped 2 bases, with 9 bases sitting between them. Germline CDR1 SGHNT, CDR2 YENEEA. In nucleotides, the CDR3 is TGTGCCAGCAGCTTAGGGCCGACAGCCTACGAGCAGTACTTC. It specifies CASSLGPTAYEQYF. The full variable domain, completed using reference TRBV11-3 and TRBJ2-7, is EAGVVQSPRYKIIEKKQPVAFWCNPISGHNTLYWYLQNLGQGPELLIRYENEEAVDDSQLPKDRFSAERLKGVDSTLKIQPAELGDSAVYLCASSLGPTAYEQYFGPGTRLTVT.

The chain is built from TRBV4-3 and TRBJ1-1; maybe TRBD1 (5 bases). Germline lookup yields CDR1 LGHNA and CDR2 YSLEER. The CDR3 is 13 amino acids. V was pared by 0 bases and J by 12 bases, with 14 bases between. Here the CDR3 DNA reads TGCGCCAGCAGCCAAGAAGTTGCAGGGAAGACTTTCTTT. As protein: CASSQEVAGKTFF.